This T cell receptor (beta chain) emerged from a study of post-analysis software for immune sequencing data. This clonotype came up a few times. The antigen remains unidentified. This CDR3 has 15 residues. V lost 0 bases, J lost 10 bases, and 17 bases lay in between. The germline gives CDR1 SGHKS, CDR2 YYEKEE (reference sequence). TCR beta libraries were prepared from cDNA with unique molecular identifiers. MiXCR, applied by TCRdb to the PCR reads, yields one record per CDR3 protein. The repertoire holds roughly 540,000 distinct CDR3 sequences, with around a third as singletons. Points from the study as a whole: TRBV segments more frequent in patients than in controls numbered five and included TRBV5-6, TRBV5-1 and TRBV20-1. Controls significantly exceeded multiple sclerosis patients in normalized Chao1 diversity. F measure showed strong co-clustering of same-batch samples.

The chain recombines TRBV5-5 with TRBJ1-5; perhaps TRBD1 as D (5 bases). Sequencing was done on a sample of blood. The origin of this receptor is a girl aged 2-17 years with multiple sclerosis. CDR3 amino acids: CASSLVGAKDEPQHF. Here the CDR3 DNA reads TGTGCCAGCAGCTTGGTTGGGGCGAAGGATGAACCCCAGCATTTT.